Following are 27 T cell receptor beta chains from one sample sequenced in a study of cytomegalovirus exposure and HLA in healthy donors. PCR amplification relied on 60 Vbeta primers (plus 13 Jbeta primers). Data came from immunoSEQ multiplex PCR; TCRdb stores just in-frame clones and leaves some out. Altogether about 43,000 clones are present, more than 45% being singletons, with the ten largest covering 5% to 6.5%. What was sequenced was PBMCs. The receptors originated from a man in his 60s in good health and CMV-seronegative.

The chain couples TRBV7-2 to TRBJ2-1; TRBD2 agrees at 10 bases. V lost 1 base, J lost 9 bases, and 9 bases stayed unmatched. This CDR3 is 16 amino acids long. Germline CDR1 and CDR2: SGHTA and FQGNSA. In DNA form, the CDR3 reads TGTGCCAGCAGCTTAGTATCTAGCGGGAGTCTCATTGAGCAGTTCTTC. Amino acids: CASSLVSSGSLIEQFF.

This clone has just one count. V usage is TRBV4-3 and J usage is TRBJ1-4; tentatively, D is TRBD1 (6 bases). The V end was cut by 5 bases, the J end by 6 bases, with 10 bases between. CDR1 is LGHNA and CDR2 is YSLEER in the germline V gene. CDR3 length: 13 residues. CDR3 DNA: TGCGCCAGCAGCAGAGGGGGTTATGAAAAACTGTTTTTT. This translates into CASSRGGYEKLFF.

CDR3: CASSLFLAGEHEQYF. For the CDR3, the DNA is TGTGCCAGCAGCTTGTTCCTAGCGGGAGAGCACGAGCAGTACTTC. V usage is TRBV7-9 and J usage is TRBJ2-7, with TRBD2 matching 10 bases. Germline-derived CDR1 and CDR2 are SEHNR and FQNEAQ (reference sequence). The CDR3 is made up of 15 amino acids. The junction had 7 bases not matched to a gene; V was cut back by 3 bases and J by 5 bases.

This clone was found a few times. The chain is built from TRBV18 and TRBJ2-5; TRBD1 matches at 7 bases. V trimming: 0 bases; J trimming: 5 bases; junction bases outside the gene matches: 6. The CDR3 loop spans 15 amino acids. The germline V gene encodes CDR1 KGHSH and CDR2 LQKENI. Here the CDR3 reads CASSPPGRDSETQYF. For the CDR3, the DNA is TGTGCCAGCTCACCACCGGGTCGGGACAGCGAGACCCAGTACTTC.

This chain links TRBV28 with TRBJ1-1; D not resolved. Germline values: CDR1 MDHEN, CDR2 SYDVKM. The CDR3 is 13 amino acids. Trimming stripped 10 bases from V and 4 bases from J, with 16 bases between. CDR3 DNA: TGTGCCACCACTCAAGGAGACCGCACTGAAGCTTTCTTT. It specifies CATTQGDRTEAFF. Based on the CDR3 plus reference TRBV28 and TRBJ1-1, the full variable domain is DVKVTQSSRYLVKRTGEKVFLECVQDMDHENMFWYRQDPGLGLRLIYFSYDVKMKEKGDIPEGYSVSREKKERFSLILESASTNQTSMYLCATTQGDRTEAFFGQGTRLTVV.

The V gene is TRBV7-2, the J gene TRBJ2-7, with no clear D. This CDR3 has 14 amino acids. The germline V gene encodes CDR1 SGHTA and CDR2 FQGNSA. V was shortened by 2 bases and J by 6 bases, with 14 bases between the two germline ends. CDR3 residues: CASSLSAQDSEQYF. The CDR3 nucleotides are TGTGCCAGCAGCTTAAGCGCTCAAGATAGCGAGCAGTACTTC.

This clone was counted a few times. The V and J genes are TRBV7-7 and TRBJ2-1, with D unresolved. Germline CDR1 reads SSHAT; CDR2 reads FNYEAQ (reference sequence). The length of the CDR3 is 13 residues. The V end was cut by 3 bases, the J end by 8 bases, with 11 bases between. The CDR3 sequence is CASSFHGSDEQFF. The DNA of the CDR3 is TGTGCCAGCAGCTTTCATGGTTCGGATGAGCAGTTCTTC.

The chain joins TRBV11-2 to TRBJ2-1; 10 positions match TRBD2. The trim removed 2 bases at V and 10 bases at J, leaving 5 bases unmatched. Per germline, CDR1 SGHAT and CDR2 FQNNGV. CDR3 length: 14 amino acids. CDR3 DNA sequence: TGTGCCAGCAGCTTACAGCGGGAGGGCCAGGAGCAGTTCTTC. Translation: CASSLQREGQEQFF.

The chain couples TRBV5-1 to TRBJ2-7; 8 bases line up with TRBD2. This CDR3 has 14 residues. V lost 4 bases, J lost 0 bases, and 3 bases stayed unmatched. Germline-derived CDR1 and CDR2 are SGHRS and YFSETQ. The DNA of the CDR3 is TGCGCCAGCAGCCCCGGGGGGGGCTCCTACGAGCAGTACTTC. Protein: CASSPGGGSYEQYF.

The chain links TRBV7-7 to TRBJ2-5; no clear D. The J call may be faulty, since TRBJ2-7 better matches the DNA end. CDR3 length equals 14 residues. Per the germline V gene, CDR1 is SSHAT and CDR2 is FNYEAQ (reference sequence). The CDR3 spells CASSPLEGAREQYF. The CDR3 DNA reads TGTGCCAGCAGTCCTTTAGAAGGAGCGCGCGAGCAGTACTTC.

This sequence joins TRBV7-9 and TRBJ1-1; no clear D. The V end lost 5 bases, the J end lost 0 bases, and 10 bases lay between the germline ends. Germline CDR1 and CDR2: SEHNR and FQNEAQ (reference sequence). The length of the CDR3 is 14 residues. The CDR3 sequence is CASSHRSLNTEAFF. The CDR3 DNA is TGTGCCAGCAGCCACCGGTCCCTGAACACTGAAGCTTTCTTT. Together with reference TRBV7-9 and TRBJ1-1, the CDR3 gives the full variable domain: DTGVSQNPRHKITKRGQNVTFRCDPISEHNRLYWYRQTLGQGPEFLTYFQNEAQLEKSRLLSDRFSAERPKGSFSTLEIQRTEQGDSAMYLCASSHRSLNTEAFFGQGTRLTVV.

CDR3 sequence reads: CASSVEARGTEAFF. Here the CDR3 DNA reads TGTGCCAGCAGCGTAGAGGCCCGGGGCACTGAAGCTTTCTTT. The V gene is TRBV9, the J gene TRBJ1-1, with D hard to call. The V gene's germline CDR1 is SGDLS and CDR2 YYNGEE. This CDR3 contains 14 residues. V lost 0 bases and J 4 bases, leaving 10 bases between the germline ends. The whole variable domain, remainder taken from reference TRBV9 and TRBJ1-1, is DSGVTQTPKHLITATGQRVTLRCSPRSGDLSVYWYQQSLDQGLQFLIQYYNGEERAKGNILERFSAQQFPDLHSELNLSSLELGDSALYFCASSVEARGTEAFFGQGTRLTVV.

V is TRBV30 and J is TRBJ2-7; no clear D. Germline V gives CDR1 GTSNPN, CDR2 SVGIG (reference sequence). The CDR3 loop spans 12 amino acids. V was shortened by 0 bases and J by 6 bases, with 9 bases between the two germline ends. CDR3 DNA sequence: TGTGCCTGGAGTGTGGCCGGGTTCGAGCAGTACTTC. Protein: CAWSVAGFEQYF.

This clone was detected a few times. The J gene is TRBJ2-5, the V gene TRBV2, with 10 bases that match TRBD1. Trimming removed 6 bases from V and 4 bases from J; junction bases left unmatched: 14. CDR1 and CDR2 from the germline V gene are SNHLY and FYNNEI. This CDR3 has 17 amino acids. The CDR3 reads CASSQTGTGEGGETQYF. CDR3 DNA: TGTGCCAGCAGCCAAACCGGGACAGGGGAAGGTGGAGAGACCCAGTACTTC. The full variable domain, in which reference TRBV2 and TRBJ2-5 provide the parts outside the CDR3, is EPEVTQTPSHQVTQMGQEVILRCVPISNHLYFYWYRQILGQKVEFLVSFYNNEISEKSEIFDDQFSVERPDGSNFTLKIRSTKLEDSAMYFCASSQTGTGEGGETQYFGPGTRLLVL.

This clone has only a few counts. This sequence joins TRBV7-9 and TRBJ1-1; D gene unclear. The CDR3 extends over 15 amino acids. In germline, CDR1 is SEHNR, CDR2 FQNEAQ (reference sequence). Trimming took off 3 bases at V and 7 bases at J, with 18 bases between the two ends. This CDR3 reads CASSLTVRPSDEAFF. CDR3 sequence (DNA): TGTGCCAGCAGCTTGACTGTGAGACCTTCGGATGAAGCTTTCTTT.

The chain joins TRBV9 to TRBJ1-1; no definite D call. The V and J ends lost 0 bases and 6 bases respectively, with 9 bases between them. CDR3 length: 13 residues. Germline V lookup: CDR1 SGDLS, CDR2 YYNGEE. The CDR3 bases are TGTGCCAGCAGCGTAGATGGGAGGGCTGAAGCTTTCTTT. This sequence encodes CASSVDGRAEAFF.

There are a few counts of this clone. The chain employs TRBV13 and TRBJ2-2, with 7 bases fitting TRBD2. The CDR3 spans 16 residues. From germline, CDR1 is PRHDT and CDR2 FYEKMQ (reference sequence). V lost 2 bases to trimming and J lost 0 bases; unmatched junction nucleotides: 3. The CDR3 is CASSLIAGANTGELFF. The CDR3 coding sequence is TGTGCCAGCAGCTTAATTGCGGGAGCGAACACCGGGGAGCTGTTTTTT.

The V and J genes are TRBV7-2 and TRBJ1-2; D unclear. The V end was cut by 6 bases, the J end by 6 bases, with 14 bases between. The CDR3 is 13 residues long. Germline V gene sequence: CDR1 SGHTA, CDR2 FQGNSA. The CDR3: CASSVGTEHGYTF. CDR3 coding DNA: TGTGCCAGCAGTGTAGGAACGGAGCATGGCTACACCTTC. The complete variable domain, with remaining parts taken from reference TRBV7-2 and TRBJ1-2, reads GAGVSQSPSNKVTEKGKDVELRCDPISGHTALYWYRQSLGQGLEFLIYFQGNSAPDKSGLPSDRFSAERTGGSVSTLTIQRTQQEDSAVYLCASSVGTEHGYTFGSGTRLTVV.

This rearrangement joins TRBV5-4 to TRBJ1-2; D unresolved. V shed 2 bases and J shed 7 bases, with 15 bases lying between them. The CDR3 has 14 residues. Germline CDR1 and CDR2: SGHNT and YYREEE (reference sequence). CDR3 in DNA: TGTGCCAGCAGCTTCGGGTCTGGAGCTGGTGGCTACACCTTC. The encoded protein is CASSFGSGAGGYTF.

This chain links TRBV4-3 with TRBJ2-7; 9 bases are shared with TRBD2. With 1 base clipped from V and 4 bases from J, the junction kept 5 bases outside the gene matches. There are 15 residues in the CDR3. Germline V lookup: CDR1 LGHNA, CDR2 YSLEER. The CDR3 sequence is CASSQGSGSGYEQYF. As DNA, the CDR3 is TGCGCCAGCAGCCAAGGTAGCGGGAGCGGTTACGAGCAGTACTTC.

The genes are TRBV4-2 and TRBJ2-7; 9 nucleotides agree with TRBD2. The CDR3 consists of 15 residues. After removal of 4 bases from V and 5 bases from J, the junction contained 9 bases not matched to a gene. Germline V gives CDR1 LGHNA, CDR2 YNFKEQ. The DNA of the CDR3 is TGTGCCAGCAGCCCCGGGGCGGGAGGGATCAACGAGCAGTACTTC. It translates to CASSPGAGGINEQYF.

The CDR3 coding sequence is TGTGCCAGCAAAGAAACAGTTAACACTGAAGCTTTCTTT. Translating it yields CASKETVNTEAFF. The chain links TRBV6-6 to TRBJ1-1; D uncertain. CDR3 length equals 13 residues. Germline V CDR1 and CDR2: MNHNY, SVGAGI (reference sequence). Trimming stripped 7 bases from V and 2 bases from J, with 11 bases between.

The chain uses TRBV29-1 and TRBJ2-7; 9 nucleotides line up with TRBD2. The CDR3 totals 11 residues. CDR1 SQVTM and CDR2 ANQGSEA come from the germline V gene. Trimming cost V 6 bases and J 7 bases; bases outside gene matches: 4. CDR3: CSVSLAGEQYF. CDR3 in DNA: TGCAGCGTCAGCCTAGCGGGAGAGCAGTACTTC.

The chain links TRBV10-3 to TRBJ1-5; the match to TRBD1 covers 7 bases. The CDR3 extends over 15 amino acids. J was trimmed by 7 bases and V by 0 bases; bases with no gene match: 6. Germline CDR1 ENHRY, CDR2 SYGVKD. CDR3 DNA: TGTGCCATCAGTGAGTCGGAGGCAGGGGGACAGCCCCAGCATTTT. Translated, it gives CAISESEAGGQPQHF.

This clone was observed a handful of times. The V and J genes are TRBV9 and TRBJ2-3; no firm D call. The V end lost 2 bases, the J end lost 3 bases, and 4 bases lay between the germline ends. From germline, CDR1 is SGDLS and CDR2 YYNGEE. This CDR3 region has 12 residues. CDR3 loop: CASSVHTDTQYF. The DNA for the CDR3 is TGTGCCAGCAGCGTTCATACAGATACGCAGTATTTT.

This chain connects TRBV5-6 to TRBJ2-3; D ambiguous. The CDR3 loop spans 14 amino acids. The V end lost 0 bases, the J end lost 0 bases, and 5 bases lay between the germline ends. Germline-derived CDR1 and CDR2 are SGHDT and YYEEEE. CDR3 DNA sequence: TGTGCCAGCAGCTTGGACATCAGCACAGATACGCAGTATTTT. It codes for CASSLDISTDTQYF. The variable domain in full, completed from reference TRBV5-6 and TRBJ2-3, reads DAGVTQSPTHLIKTRGQQVTLRCSPKSGHDTVSWYQQALGQGPQFIFQYYEEEERQRGNFPDRFSGHQFPNYSSELNVNALLLGDSALYLCASSLDISTDTQYFGPGTRLTVL.

The chain combines TRBV29-1 with TRBJ2-3, with 10 bases fitting TRBD2. This CDR3 region has 15 residues. Trimming took 6 bases from V and 2 from J; bases not matched to a gene: 8. CDR1 and CDR2 (germline): SQVTM, ANQGSEA. DNA of the CDR3: TGCAGCGTAGTTACTAGCGGGATGTACACAGATACGCAGTATTTT. As protein: CSVVTSGMYTDTQYF.